This entry lists 17 T cell receptor beta chains sequenced from one sample in a study of OX40 agonist ivuxolimab in advanced cancers. Libraries were prepared by immunoSEQ multiplex PCR; TCRdb keeps only in-frame clonotypes and omits some of them. Of about 69,000 clones in the sample, roughly 90% were seen once. Sequenced material: CD4+ or CD8+ T cells sorted from blood, taken in a trial of the OX40 agonist ivuxolimab. The receptor source for this set is an adult with an advanced solid tumor such as melanoma, head and neck, liver or kidney cancer.

This clone came up a few times. J is TRBJ1-5 and V is TRBV9; no reliable D call. This CDR3 has 15 residues. V lost 5 bases to trimming and J lost 6 bases, with 18 bases between them. Looked up from germline, CDR1 is SGDLS and CDR2 is YYNGEE. CDR3 bases: TGTGCCAGCAGTCCAGGACCAGAGGAAGGTCAGCCCCAGCATTTT. Translated: CASSPGPEEGQPQHF.

V gene TRBV2 combines with J gene TRBJ2-3; TRBD1 or TRBD2 may be the D gene (7 bases each). The germline V gene has CDR1 SNHLY and CDR2 FYNNEI. The CDR3 runs to 14 residues. The V and J ends lost 11 bases and 3 bases respectively, with 18 bases between them. CDR3 amino acids: CAGGDSSSTDTQYF. Written as DNA, the CDR3 is TGTGCCGGGGGGGACAGTTCTTCGACAGATACGCAGTATTTT.

The genes are TRBV7-3 and TRBJ2-1, with TRBD2 matching 10 bases. V was pared by 0 bases and J by 6 bases, with 5 bases of the junction left unmatched. This CDR3 contains 16 residues. Germline V gene data show CDR1 as SGHTA and CDR2 as FQGTGA. The CDR3 DNA reads as TGTGCCAGCAGCTTAACGAGGCTAGCGGGAGTCAATGAGCAGTTCTTC. This encodes CASSLTRLAGVNEQFF.

The chain has TRBV10-2 and TRBJ2-5; 9 nucleotides line up with TRBD2. Per the germline V gene, CDR1 is WSHSY and CDR2 is SAAADI. The CDR3 is 16 residues long. The V segment lost 0 bases and the J segment 4 bases; nucleotides outside the gene matches: 6. The CDR3 sequence is CASSESGGRAGETQYF. Here the CDR3 DNA reads TGCGCCAGCAGTGAGTCTGGCGGGAGGGCCGGAGAGACCCAGTACTTC.

The V and J genes are TRBV7-3 and TRBJ2-5, with 10 bases that match TRBD1. The CDR3 runs 13 residues. After removal of 5 bases from V and 5 bases from J, the junction contained 2 bases not matched to a gene. Germline CDR1 reads SGHTA; CDR2 reads FQGTGA. The DNA of the CDR3 is TGTGCCAGCAGCAGGGGACAGGGGGAGACCCAGTACTTC. Protein sequence: CASSRGQGETQYF.

This chain uses TRBV29-1 with TRBJ1-2, with TRBD1 matching over 7 bases. This CDR3 contains 12 residues. V was pared by 8 bases and J by 3 bases, with 6 bases of the junction left unmatched. Germline CDR1 SQVTM, CDR2 ANQGSEA. The CDR3 bases are TGCAGCACGAGACAGGGAGACTATGGCTACACCTTC. Amino acid sequence: CSTRQGDYGYTF. Variable domain in full (rest from reference TRBV29-1 and TRBJ1-2): SAVISQKPSRDICQRGTSLTIQCQVDSQVTMMFWYRQQPGQSLTLIATANQGSEATYESGFVIDKFPISRPNLTFSTLTVSNMSPEDSSIYLCSTRQGDYGYTFGSGTRLTVV.

This chain uses TRBV6-5 with TRBJ1-1; D might be TRBD1 (5 bases). Germline V gene sequence: CDR1 MNHEY, CDR2 SVGAGI. The CDR3 has 15 residues. V dropped 2 bases and J dropped 5 bases, with 15 bases sitting between them. CDR3 region: CASSYGLGGGTEAFF. CDR3 nucleotides: TGTGCCAGCAGTTACGGGCTTGGGGGGGGGACTGAAGCTTTCTTT.

The chain carries TRBV30 and TRBJ2-1; possibly TRBD1 or TRBD2 for D (7 bases each). The CDR3 sequence is 14 residues long. The germline gives CDR1 GTSNPN, CDR2 SVGIG (reference sequence). The DNA for the CDR3 is TGTGCTCGAGGGGGCGGGAGCTCCTACAATGAGCAGTTCTTC. Protein product: CARGGGSSYNEQFF. Complete variable domain (other parts from reference TRBV30 and TRBJ2-1): SQTIHQWPATLVQPVGSPLSLECTVEGTSNPNLYWYRQAAGRGLQLLFYSVGIGQISSEVPQNLSASRPQDRQFILSSKKLLLSDSGFYLCARGGGSSYNEQFFGPGTRLTVL.

The CDR3 region has the DNA TGCAGCGAACCCCTCCCAGGAGCCAGGGGGCTTGGGGCCAACGTCCTGACTTTC. Its translation: CSEPLPGARGLGANVLTF. The chain links TRBV29-1 to TRBJ2-6, with 8 bases aligning to TRBD1. The CDR3 extends over 18 amino acids. CDR1 is SQVTM and CDR2 is ANQGSEA in the germline V gene. The ends lost 7 bases at V and 3 bases at J; junction bases unmatched: 17.

The chain uses TRBV28 and TRBJ2-4; D is possibly TRBD1 (5 bases). The CDR3 has 15 residues. Trimming left V 10 bases short and J 0 bases short, with 16 bases between. Germline CDR1 reads MDHEN; CDR2 reads SYDVKM. The CDR3 coding sequence is TGTGCCACCACGGAACAGGATCTAGCCAAAAACATTCAGTACTTC. Translated, it gives CATTEQDLAKNIQYF.

This sequence joins TRBV9 and TRBJ1-1, with TRBD1 identical over 7 bases. CDR1 and CDR2 (germline): SGDLS, YYNGEE. Trimming at V came to 5 bases and at J to 5 bases, leaving 6 bases not matched to a gene. The CDR3 length is 13 residues. The CDR3 loop reads CASSQGVGTEAFF. The CDR3 DNA follows: TGTGCCAGCAGTCAGGGGGTAGGAACTGAAGCTTTCTTT.

The gene calls are TRBV5-1 and TRBJ2-5, with a tentative D call TRBD2 (6 bases). There are 15 residues in the CDR3. From germline, CDR1 is SGHRS and CDR2 YFSETQ. Trimming stripped 0 bases from V and 2 bases from J, with 11 bases between. The CDR3 DNA reads as TGCGCCAGCAGCTTGGCGCTGGCGGGACAAGAGACCCAGTACTTC. Protein sequence: CASSLALAGQETQYF. Drawing the rest from reference TRBV5-1 and TRBJ2-5, the complete variable domain is KAGVTQTPRYLIKTRGQQVTLSCSPISGHRSVSWYQQTPGQGLQFLFEYFSETQRNKGNFPGRFSGRQFSNSRSEMNVSTLELGDSALYLCASSLALAGQETQYFGPGTRLLVL.

The V call is TRBV6-6, the J call TRBJ1-5, with D unclear. Germline V gene data show CDR1 as MNHNY and CDR2 as SVGAGI (reference sequence). The CDR3 spans 12 residues. V was pared by 7 bases and J by 5 bases, with 9 bases between. In DNA, the CDR3 is TGTGCCAGCAAGGTCCAGGATCAGCCCCAGCATTTT. Translation gives CASKVQDQPQHF.

This chain joins TRBV4-2 and TRBJ2-5; no clear D gene. Trimming stripped 4 bases from V and 2 bases from J, with 14 bases between. The CDR3 is 15 amino acids. CDR1 is LGHNA, CDR2 YNFKEQ, per germline. CDR3 sequence reads: CASSRRSSNQETQYF. In DNA form, the CDR3 reads TGTGCCAGCAGCCGTAGGTCGAGTAATCAAGAGACCCAGTACTTC.

The chain is built from TRBV15 and TRBJ2-7; TRBD2 might be the D (6 bases). Trimming cost V 5 bases and J 12 bases, with 20 bases left between them. The germline CDR1 and CDR2 sequences are LNHNV and YYDKDF (reference sequence). The CDR3 runs 13 residues. DNA for the CDR3: TGTGCCACCAGCCCGGGGGTGGTTTCGGGGATGTACTTC. This translates into CATSPGVVSGMYF.

In the case of this clone: At one of its ends the junction is not consistent with the germline gene, which may arise from a read error. Written as DNA, the CDR3 is TGCGCCAGCAGTGGCCAGACAGGCCTTCCCCACTTC. Its translation: CASSGQTGLPHF. The V call is TRBV10-1, the J call TRBJ1-2; maybe TRBD1 (6 bases). Germline CDR1 is WNHNN and CDR2 is SYGVQD (reference sequence). CDR3 length: 12 residues.

The chain carries TRBV7-8 and TRBJ2-4; D remains ambiguous. In germline, CDR1 is SGHVS, CDR2 FQNEAQ. V was trimmed by 3 bases and J by 7 bases, leaving 10 bases between them. The CDR3 sequence is 13 residues long. CDR3 region: CASSLRTDNIQYF. In DNA form, the CDR3 reads TGTGCCAGCAGCTTGAGGACGGATAACATTCAGTACTTC.